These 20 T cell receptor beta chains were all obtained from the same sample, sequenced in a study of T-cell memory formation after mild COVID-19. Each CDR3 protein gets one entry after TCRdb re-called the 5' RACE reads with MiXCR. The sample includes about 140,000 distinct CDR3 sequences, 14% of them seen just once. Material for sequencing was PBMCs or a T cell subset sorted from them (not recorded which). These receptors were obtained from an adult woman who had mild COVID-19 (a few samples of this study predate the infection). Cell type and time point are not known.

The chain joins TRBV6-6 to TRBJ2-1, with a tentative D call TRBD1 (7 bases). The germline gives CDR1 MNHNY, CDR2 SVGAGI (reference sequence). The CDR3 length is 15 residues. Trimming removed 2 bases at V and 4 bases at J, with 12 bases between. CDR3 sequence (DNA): TGTGCCAGCAGTTACCAGGGGGGAGAGTACAATGAGCAGTTCTTC. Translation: CASSYQGGEYNEQFF.

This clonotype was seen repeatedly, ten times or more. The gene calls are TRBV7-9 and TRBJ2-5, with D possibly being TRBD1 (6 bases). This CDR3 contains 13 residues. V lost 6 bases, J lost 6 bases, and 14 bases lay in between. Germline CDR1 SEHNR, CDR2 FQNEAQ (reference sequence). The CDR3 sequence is CASRVQGFQTQYF. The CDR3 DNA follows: TGTGCCAGCAGGGTACAGGGCTTCCAGACCCAGTACTTC.

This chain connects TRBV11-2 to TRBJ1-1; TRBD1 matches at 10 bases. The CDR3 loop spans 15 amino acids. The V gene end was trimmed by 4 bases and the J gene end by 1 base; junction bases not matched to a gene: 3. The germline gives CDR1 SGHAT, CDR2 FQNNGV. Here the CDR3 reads CASSSRDRGNTEAFF. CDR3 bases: TGTGCCAGCAGCTCGCGGGACAGGGGGAACACTGAAGCTTTCTTT.

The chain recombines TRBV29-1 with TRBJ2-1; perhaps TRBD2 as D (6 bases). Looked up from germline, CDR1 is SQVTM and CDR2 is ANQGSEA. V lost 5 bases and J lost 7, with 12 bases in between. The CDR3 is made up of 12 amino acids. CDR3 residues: CSVWRGGNEQFF. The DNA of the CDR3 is TGCAGCGTTTGGCGGGGTGGTAATGAGCAGTTCTTC.

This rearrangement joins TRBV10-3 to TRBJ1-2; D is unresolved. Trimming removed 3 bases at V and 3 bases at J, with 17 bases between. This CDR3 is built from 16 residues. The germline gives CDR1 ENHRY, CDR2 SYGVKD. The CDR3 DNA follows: TGTGCCATCAGTGACGCCGGACTCGCGAACCACTATGGCTACACCTTC. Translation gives CAISDAGLANHYGYTF.

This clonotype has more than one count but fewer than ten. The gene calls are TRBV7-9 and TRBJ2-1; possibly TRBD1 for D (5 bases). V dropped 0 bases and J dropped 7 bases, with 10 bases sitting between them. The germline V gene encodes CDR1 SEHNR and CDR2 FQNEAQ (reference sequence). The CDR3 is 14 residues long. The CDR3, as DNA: TGTGCCAGCAGCTTAGCCCCCAGGGTTAATGAGCAGTTCTTC. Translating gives CASSLAPRVNEQFF.

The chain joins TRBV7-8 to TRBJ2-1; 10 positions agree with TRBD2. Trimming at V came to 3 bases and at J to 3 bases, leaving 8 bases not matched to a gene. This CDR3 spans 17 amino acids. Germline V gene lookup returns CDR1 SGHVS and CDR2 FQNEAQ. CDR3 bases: TGTGCCAGCAGCTTCCACCTAGCGGGGGCGAACTACAATGAGCAGTTCTTC. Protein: CASSFHLAGANYNEQFF.

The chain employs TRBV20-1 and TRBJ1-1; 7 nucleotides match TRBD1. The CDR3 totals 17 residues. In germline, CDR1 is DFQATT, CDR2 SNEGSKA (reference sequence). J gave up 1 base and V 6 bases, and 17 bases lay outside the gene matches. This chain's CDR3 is CSASLNLPGQWNTEAFF. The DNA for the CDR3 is TGCAGTGCCTCCTTAAATCTCCCGGGACAGTGGAACACTGAAGCTTTCTTT.

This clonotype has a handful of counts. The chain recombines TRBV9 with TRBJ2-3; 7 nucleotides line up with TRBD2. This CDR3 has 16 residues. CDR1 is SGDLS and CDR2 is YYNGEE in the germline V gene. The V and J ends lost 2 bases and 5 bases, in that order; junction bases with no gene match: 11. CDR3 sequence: CASSVPAGGSKDTQYF. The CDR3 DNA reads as TGTGCCAGCAGCGTCCCGGCGGGCGGGAGTAAAGATACGCAGTATTTT.

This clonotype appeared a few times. CDR3: CASSTGQGPYEQYF. The DNA for the CDR3 is TGTGCCAGCAGCACCGGACAGGGGCCCTACGAGCAGTACTTC. The chain couples TRBV6-5 to TRBJ2-7, with TRBD1 matching 9 bases. CDR1 MNHEY and CDR2 SVGAGI come from the germline V gene. V shed 6 bases and J 2 bases; nucleotides not matched to a gene: 5. The CDR3 runs 14 residues.

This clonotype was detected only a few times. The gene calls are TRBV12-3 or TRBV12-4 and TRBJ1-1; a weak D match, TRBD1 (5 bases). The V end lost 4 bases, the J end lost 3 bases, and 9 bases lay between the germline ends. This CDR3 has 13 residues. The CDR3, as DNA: TGTGCCAGCAGTTCCCGGGGGTACACTGAAGCTTTCTTT. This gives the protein CASSSRGYTEAFF.

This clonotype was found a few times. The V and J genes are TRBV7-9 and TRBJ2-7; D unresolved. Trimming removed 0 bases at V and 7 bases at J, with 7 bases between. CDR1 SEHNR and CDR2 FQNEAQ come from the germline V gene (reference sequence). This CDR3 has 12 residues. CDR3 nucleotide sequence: TGTGCCAGCAGCTTAGCGACCGGGGAGCAGTACTTC. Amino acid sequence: CASSLATGEQYF.

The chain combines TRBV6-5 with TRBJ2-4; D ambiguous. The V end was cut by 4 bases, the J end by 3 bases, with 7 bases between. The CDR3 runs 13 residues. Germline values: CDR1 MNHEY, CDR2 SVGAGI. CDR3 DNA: TGTGCCAGCAGTTCTGGGTTCAAAAACATTCAGTACTTC. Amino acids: CASSSGFKNIQYF.

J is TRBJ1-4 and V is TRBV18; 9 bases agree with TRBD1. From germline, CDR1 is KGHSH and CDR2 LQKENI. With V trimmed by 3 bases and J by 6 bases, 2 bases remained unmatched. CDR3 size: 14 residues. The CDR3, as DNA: TGTGCCAGCTCACCCGACAGGGGGTATGAAAAACTGTTTTTT. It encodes CASSPDRGYEKLFF.

The CDR3 loop is CSANEDGGRDYEQYF. CDR3 in DNA: TGCAGTGCTAATGAGGATGGCGGGAGGGACTACGAGCAGTACTTC. The chain employs TRBV20-1 and TRBJ2-7, with 9 positions matching TRBD2. The V and J ends lost 4 bases and 3 bases, in that order; junction bases with no gene match: 10. Germline values: CDR1 DFQATT, CDR2 SNEGSKA (reference sequence). The CDR3 length is 15 residues.

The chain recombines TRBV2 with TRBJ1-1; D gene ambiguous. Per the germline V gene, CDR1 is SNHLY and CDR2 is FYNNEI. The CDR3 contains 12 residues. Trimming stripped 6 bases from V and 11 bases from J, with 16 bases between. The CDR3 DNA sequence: TGTGCCAGCAGAGAGATACAAGAGAGGGCTTTCTTT. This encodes CASREIQERAFF.

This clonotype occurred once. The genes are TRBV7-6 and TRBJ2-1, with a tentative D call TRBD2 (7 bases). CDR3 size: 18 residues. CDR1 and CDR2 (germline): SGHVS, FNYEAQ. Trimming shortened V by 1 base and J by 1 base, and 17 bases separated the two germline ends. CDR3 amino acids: CASSLVEGGASSYNEQFF. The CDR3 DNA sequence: TGTGCCAGCAGCTTAGTGGAGGGGGGGGCAAGTTCCTACAATGAGCAGTTCTTC.

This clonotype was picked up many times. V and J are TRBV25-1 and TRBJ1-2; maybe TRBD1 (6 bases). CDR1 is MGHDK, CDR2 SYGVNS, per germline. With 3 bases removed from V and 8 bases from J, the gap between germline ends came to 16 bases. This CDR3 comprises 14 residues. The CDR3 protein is CASSELGAPGGYTF. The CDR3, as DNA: TGTGCCAGCAGTGAGCTGGGGGCCCCGGGAGGCTACACCTTC.

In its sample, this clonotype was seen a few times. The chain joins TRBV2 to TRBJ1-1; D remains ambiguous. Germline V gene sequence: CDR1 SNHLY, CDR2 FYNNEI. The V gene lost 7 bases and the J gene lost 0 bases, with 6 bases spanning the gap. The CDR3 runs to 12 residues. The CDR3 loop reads CASKPVNTEAFF. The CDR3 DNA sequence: TGTGCCAGCAAACCTGTGAACACTGAAGCTTTCTTT.

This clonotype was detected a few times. Here the CDR3 reads CASSAREGIGMNTEAFF. The CDR3 DNA is TGTGCCAGCAGCGCAAGGGAGGGTATCGGAATGAACACTGAAGCTTTCTTT. This chain uses TRBV9 with TRBJ1-1; D call uncertain. The germline V and J ends were trimmed by 3 bases and 0 bases, with 18 bases remaining between them. CDR3 size: 17 residues. The germline CDR1 and CDR2 sequences are SGDLS and YYNGEE.